This T cell receptor (beta chain) was documented in a study of blood T cell repertoires in COVID-19. This clone was counted between two and nine times. The CDR3 length is 16 residues. Trimming left V 0 bases short and J 9 bases short, with 15 bases between. Germline-derived CDR1 and CDR2 are SGHTA and FQGNSA. Sequenced by immunoSEQ multiplex PCR; TCRdb stores in-frame clones only, minus some. The sample has about 210,000 clones, about four fifths seen once. The receptor was derived from a woman in her fifties or sixties with acute COVID-19. The sample was PBMCs or T cells enriched from blood (not recorded which). This sequence joins TRBV7-2 and TRBJ1-6; tentatively, D is TRBD1 (6 bases). CDR3 in DNA: TGTGCCAGCAGCTTAGCGGGGGGGCGAAGCGCTTCACCCCTCCACTTT. It translates to CASSLAGGRSASPLHF.